The present TCR beta chain was sequenced within a study of blood T cells in healthy people across ages. A second PCR of 7 to 11 cycles used a sample-barcoded 5' primer and a J-beta primer mix. One entry per CDR3 protein, called by TCRdb with MiXCR from the 5' RACE reads. The sample carries about 640,000 distinct CDR3 sequences, around three fifths recorded once. The V gene's germline CDR1 is SGHTA and CDR2 FQGNSA. There are 15 residues in the CDR3. The V end was cut by 2 bases, the J end by 4 bases, with 14 bases between. Sequenced material: blood. This chain links TRBV7-2 with TRBJ1-1; the D gene is possibly TRBD1 (6 bases). The sequence was obtained from a man aged 60-69 years in good health. For the CDR3, the DNA is TGTGCCAGCAGCTTAATGGGGGGCGCAGGCACTGAAGCTTTCTTT. Amino acid sequence: CASSLMGGAGTEAFF.